What follows are 8 T cell receptor beta chains derived from one specimen sequenced in a study of response to subunit inactivated influenza vaccine (dated by TCRdb to the late 2010s). The library relied on RT-PCR. The sequencer listed for this sample is Illumina HiSeq 2500. TCRdb applied fastp at Q25 and MiXCR to the public reads, then kept only in-frame beta chains. Every distinct CDR3 protein forms one entry, paired with its most common genes and DNA. Counted in this sample were 450,000 to 500,000 distinct CDR3 sequences; about a tenth of them appeared once. The top ten clones comprise about 12% of the sample. Reading the label with the study, this specimen's time point is: around 45 days after influenza vaccine administration. This sample comprised PBMCs from blood, obtained about 40 days after vaccination. These receptors all come from a man aged 45-65 years who received an inactivated influenza vaccine. Donor details come from another sample of the same person, matched by shared clones.

This clonotype was recorded many times. V usage is TRBV18 and J usage is TRBJ2-7; the D gene is possibly TRBD1 (5 bases). There are 14 residues in the CDR3. CDR1 KGHSH and CDR2 LQKENI come from the germline V gene. The V gene lost 1 base and the J gene lost 3 bases, with 10 bases spanning the gap. The CDR3 sequence is CASSPQGRYYEQYF. The CDR3 bases are TGTGCCAGCTCACCACAGGGGCGATACTACGAGCAGTACTTC.

This clonotype was seen ten or more times. This sequence joins TRBV29-1 and TRBJ2-1; tentatively, D is TRBD2 (6 bases). The CDR3 consists of 14 residues. The germline gives CDR1 SQVTM, CDR2 ANQGSEA. The V end was cut by 5 bases, the J end by 1 base, with 12 bases between. CDR3 loop: CSVSIGRSYNEQFF. The CDR3 DNA reads TGCAGCGTTTCGATCGGGAGATCCTACAATGAGCAGTTCTTC.

J is TRBJ2-1 and V is TRBV18, with no clear D. This CDR3 comprises 14 residues. Germline V gene lookup returns CDR1 KGHSH and CDR2 LQKENI. With 0 bases removed from V and 7 bases from J, the gap between germline ends came to 10 bases. The CDR3 DNA reads TGTGCCAGCTCACCACCAACACAGAGAAATGAGCAGTTCTTC. This gives the protein CASSPPTQRNEQFF.

The V and J genes are TRBV19 and TRBJ2-5; perhaps TRBD2 as D (5 bases). V was shortened by 7 bases and J by 2 bases, with 14 bases between the two germline ends. This CDR3 is 14 amino acids long. The germline V gene has CDR1 LNHDA and CDR2 SQIVND (reference sequence). CDR3 amino acids: CASKEAVGQETQYF. In DNA, the CDR3 is TGTGCCAGTAAGGAGGCGGTGGGGCAAGAGACCCAGTACTTC.

The gene calls are TRBV20-1 and TRBJ1-5; D perhaps matches TRBD1 (5 bases). Per the germline V gene, CDR1 is DFQATT and CDR2 is SNEGSKA (reference sequence). The CDR3 is 11 residues long. V lost 5 bases to trimming and J lost 11 bases, with 13 bases between them. CDR3 amino acids: CSAGGDSSQHF. For the CDR3, the DNA is TGCAGTGCTGGAGGTGACAGTTCCCAGCATTTT.

The rearrangement uses TRBV20-1 and TRBJ1-6; TRBD1 agrees at 7 bases. Trimming took 5 bases from V and 4 from J; bases not matched to a gene: 5. The length of the CDR3 is 14 residues. The germline CDR1 and CDR2 sequences are DFQATT and SNEGSKA (reference sequence). The CDR3 nucleotides are TGCAGTGCTGCAGGGGGGGTTTATAATTCACCCCTCCACTTT. It translates to CSAAGGVYNSPLHF.

This chain uses TRBV5-1 with TRBJ2-4, with 15 nucleotides matching TRBD2. This CDR3 has 16 residues. Unmatched junction bases numbered 6, after V lost 5 bases and J lost 6 bases. Looked up from germline, CDR1 is SGHRS and CDR2 is YFSETQ. The CDR3 reads CASRTGLAGGGNIQYF. The DNA for the CDR3 is TGCGCCAGCAGAACGGGACTAGCGGGAGGAGGAAACATTCAGTACTTC.

The chain has TRBV5-1 and TRBJ1-2, with a weak D call TRBD1 (6 bases). Germline CDR1 is SGHRS and CDR2 is YFSETQ. The CDR3 covers 13 residues. V was clipped by 0 bases and J by 8 bases, with 11 bases between them. The CDR3 coding sequence is TGCGCCAGCAGCTTGGCGTCAGGGGTCGGCTACACCTTC. Translation gives CASSLASGVGYTF.